One sample yielded the 3 T cell receptor beta chains listed below, sequenced in a study of response to subunit inactivated influenza vaccine. TCRdb re-derived calls from the RT-PCR reads in MiXCR, one entry per CDR3 protein. In the table there are around 320,000 distinct CDR3 sequences, about 20% of which are singletons. Sequenced material: PBMCs from blood, taken less than 22 months after vaccination. The receptors here all came from a man aged 45 to 75 who received an inactivated influenza vaccine.

This clonotype has only a few counts. An end of the junction differs from the germline gene, which may be a read error. This rearrangement joins TRBV10-3 to TRBJ2-7; TRBD1 agrees at 10 bases. From germline, CDR1 is ENHRY and CDR2 SYGVKD. This CDR3 comprises 18 residues. The DNA for the CDR3 is TGTGCCATCAGTGGGGACAGGGGATTTCTTGTGGGCTCCAACGAGCAGTACTTC. Its protein product is CAISGDRGFLVGSNEQYF.

This chain connects TRBV9 to TRBJ2-2, with D hard to call. Trimming took 4 bases from V and 1 from J, leaving 14 bases between them. The length of the CDR3 is 16 residues. The germline CDR1 and CDR2 sequences are SGDLS and YYNGEE. Here the CDR3 DNA reads TGTGCCAGCAGCTCGGATCGAACGCTGAACACCGGGGAGCTGTTTTTT. Its translation: CASSSDRTLNTGELFF.

This clonotype was recorded a few times. One end of the junction does not line up with germline, which may come from a read error. The chain combines TRBV6-1 with TRBJ2-7; 7 positions match TRBD1. Germline V lookup: CDR1 MNHNS, CDR2 SASEGT. The CDR3 contains 13 residues. CDR3 region: CASTTGISHEQYF. Written as DNA, the CDR3 is TGTGCCAGCACGACAGGGATCTCCCACGAGCAGTACTTC.